Shown below are 10 T cell receptor beta chains from a single sample sequenced in a study of T-cell memory formation after mild COVID-19 (dated by TCRdb to the early 2020s). The library was obtained by 5' RACE. Sequenced using an Illumina NovaSeq 6000. TCRdb reprocessing: public reads trimmed at Q25 with fastp, clones called with MiXCR, in-frame beta chains kept. Each record represents a unique CDR3 protein, reported with the most common genes and DNA among its rows. The sample table holds 550,000 to 650,000 distinct CDR3 sequences, of which around 16% were seen once. The ten largest clones represent 8.1% of the sample. The sequencing sample was made of PBMCs or a T cell subset sorted from them (not recorded which). The receptors originated from an adult woman who had mild COVID-19 (a few samples of this study predate the infection). The sample titles of this study are shuffled in the database, so cell type and time point are left out; the donor was told from shared clones.

This clonotype turned up a few times. This rearrangement joins TRBV7-3 to TRBJ2-7; D might be TRBD1 (6 bases). The V and J ends lost 6 bases and 0 bases respectively, with 15 bases between them. The V gene's germline CDR1 is SGHTA and CDR2 FQGTGA. This CDR3 is built from 15 residues. The DNA of the CDR3 is TGTGCCAGCAGTCTCACAGGGCTTGGCTCCTACGAGCAGTACTTC. Its protein product is CASSLTGLGSYEQYF.

In this sample, this clonotype turned up many times. The rearrangement uses TRBV7-2 and TRBJ1-2, with 8 positions matching TRBD1. The junction had 7 bases not matched to a gene; V was cut back by 10 bases and J by 0 bases. Germline loops: CDR1 SGHTA, CDR2 FQGNSA. The CDR3 is 14 residues long. CDR3 protein: CAISGTGANYGYTF. CDR3 DNA: TGTGCCATATCGGGGACAGGAGCTAACTATGGCTACACCTTC.

V and J are TRBV5-1 and TRBJ2-3, with 7 bases identical to TRBD1. The CDR3 consists of 14 residues. V shed 4 bases and J 4 bases; nucleotides not matched to a gene: 6. Germline V lookup: CDR1 SGHRS, CDR2 YFSETQ. The CDR3 loop reads CASSPDGTADTQYF. The CDR3 nucleotides are TGCGCCAGCAGCCCCGACGGGACAGCAGATACGCAGTATTTT.

The chain links TRBV4-2 to TRBJ1-1; the D is unclear. The V gene lost 5 bases and the J gene lost 1 base, with 8 bases spanning the gap. The CDR3 consists of 13 residues. Germline V gene sequence: CDR1 LGHNA, CDR2 YNFKEQ. CDR3: CASSSPPNTEAFF. CDR3 DNA sequence: TGTGCCAGCAGCTCGCCCCCGAACACTGAAGCTTTCTTT.

This clonotype occurred a few times. This chain links TRBV29-1 with TRBJ1-2; D gene uncertain. V was clipped by 4 bases and J by 1 base, with 10 bases between them. Germline values: CDR1 SQVTM, CDR2 ANQGSEA. This CDR3 is 13 amino acids long. DNA of the CDR3: TGCAGCGTTGCACGGGCCCGTAACTATGGCTACACCTTC. This gives the protein CSVARARNYGYTF.

The J gene is TRBJ2-2, the V gene TRBV7-2; tentative D call: TRBD1 (5 bases). Deletions cut 2 bases from V and 2 bases from J, with 18 bases between. From germline, CDR1 is SGHTA and CDR2 FQGNSA. The CDR3 length is 18 residues. CDR3: CASSLRPGRVTNTGELFF. CDR3 DNA: TGTGCCAGCAGCTTAAGACCAGGCAGGGTTACAAACACCGGGGAGCTGTTTTTT.

The rearrangement links TRBV7-2 to TRBJ1-5, with D possibly matching TRBD1 (5 bases). The CDR3 runs to 15 residues. The V end lost 5 bases, the J end lost 4 bases, and 15 bases lay between the germline ends. CDR1 and CDR2 from the germline V gene are SGHTA and FQGNSA. CDR3 sequence reads: CASSLSATENQPQHF. CDR3 nucleotides: TGTGCCAGCAGCCTCTCCGCGACAGAGAATCAGCCCCAGCATTTT.

The V gene is TRBV4-1, the J gene TRBJ2-3; 10 bases are a match to TRBD2. J lost 6 bases, V lost 6 bases, and 12 bases had no gene match. The CDR3 has 16 amino acids. CDR1 is MGHRA, CDR2 YSYEKL, per germline. In DNA form, the CDR3 reads TGCGCCAGCAGATGGGGCCTAGCGGGGGTTTCGGATACGCAGTATTTT. As protein: CASRWGLAGVSDTQYF.

This clonotype was detected only once. This may stem from a read error, because a much larger clone lies one nucleotide away. The rearrangement links TRBV7-8 to TRBJ2-3; a weak D match, TRBD2 (5 bases). The germline CDR1 and CDR2 sequences are SGHVS and FQNEAQ. There are 14 residues in the CDR3. The CDR3 nucleotides are TGTGACAGCAGCTTAGCGCGGCAGCGAGATACGCAGTATTTT. This codes for CDSSLARQRDTQYF.

The chain is built from TRBV10-3 and TRBJ1-3; the match to TRBD1 covers 8 bases. The CDR3 sequence is 16 residues long. V dropped 6 bases and J dropped 0; count of bases not matched to a gene: 7. Germline V gives CDR1 ENHRY, CDR2 SYGVKD. The CDR3 region has the DNA TGTGCCATCAGCCGAGGACAGGGACACTCTGGAAACACCATATATTTT. Its translation: CAISRGQGHSGNTIYF.